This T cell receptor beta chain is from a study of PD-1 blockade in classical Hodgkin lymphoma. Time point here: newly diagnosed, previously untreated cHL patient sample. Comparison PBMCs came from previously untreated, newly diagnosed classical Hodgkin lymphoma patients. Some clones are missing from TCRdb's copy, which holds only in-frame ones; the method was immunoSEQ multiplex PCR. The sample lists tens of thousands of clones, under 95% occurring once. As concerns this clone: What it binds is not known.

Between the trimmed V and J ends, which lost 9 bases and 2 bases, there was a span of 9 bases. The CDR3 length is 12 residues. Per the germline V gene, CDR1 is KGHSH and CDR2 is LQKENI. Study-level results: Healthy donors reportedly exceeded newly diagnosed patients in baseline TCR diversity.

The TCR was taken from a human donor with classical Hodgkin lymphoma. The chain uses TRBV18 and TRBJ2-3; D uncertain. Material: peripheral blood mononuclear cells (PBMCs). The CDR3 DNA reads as TGTGCCAGTCGCGGACCCACAGATACGCAGTATTTT. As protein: CASRGPTDTQYF.